Following are 30 T cell receptor beta chains from one sample sequenced in a study of breast tumors, draining lymph nodes, adjacent tissues. Breast cancer patients provided tissue from their axillary draining lymph nodes. One entry per CDR3 protein, called by TCRdb with MiXCR from the multiplex PCR reads. The table lists 250,000 or so distinct CDR3 sequences, roughly 31% of them singletons. The sequenced sample consisted of axillary lymph node tissue. The source is a female donor with breast cancer. Some clones in this sample may be carry-over from other donors' samples.

This clonotype was seen repeatedly, ten times or more. The chain links TRBV2 to TRBJ2-1; possibly TRBD1 for D (5 bases). Germline V CDR1 and CDR2: SNHLY, FYNNEI. CDR3 length: 17 amino acids. V was clipped by 2 bases and J by 8 bases, with 22 bases between them. CDR3 sequence: CASSEPTSRRVVDEQFF. CDR3 bases: TGTGCCAGCAGTGAACCGACCTCACGCAGGGTTGTAGATGAGCAGTTCTTC.

This clonotype was found many times. This chain links TRBV6-2 or TRBV6-3 with TRBJ1-4; no reliable D call. The CDR3 has 14 residues. The ends were cut back, 4 bases at V and 5 bases at J, with 11 bases in the middle. Germline CDR1 MNHEY, CDR2 SVGEGT. DNA of the CDR3: TGTGCCAGCAGTTCTATACAGCACAATGAAAAACTGTTTTTT. It yields the protein CASSSIQHNEKLFF.

This clonotype came up many times. The chain employs TRBV30 and TRBJ2-5, with D perhaps being TRBD1 or TRBD2 (5 bases each). The CDR3 covers 12 residues. Trimming cost V 5 bases and J 4 bases, with 11 bases left between them. CDR1 GTSNPN and CDR2 SVGIG come from the germline V gene (reference sequence). The DNA of the CDR3 is TGTGCCTGGGGACGGGGCCTAGAGACCCAGTACTTC. It is translated as CAWGRGLETQYF.

This clonotype has ten or more counts. The chain carries TRBV19 and TRBJ2-5; maybe TRBD2 (5 bases). V lost 3 bases and J lost 4, with 9 bases in between. The CDR3 covers 13 residues. Looked up from germline, CDR1 is LNHDA and CDR2 is SQIVND (reference sequence). The CDR3 DNA follows: TGTGCCAGTAGTATGAGGGCGATAGAGACCCAGTACTTC. Amino acids: CASSMRAIETQYF.

This chain links TRBV7-2 with TRBJ1-4; 7 nucleotides match TRBD1. The CDR3 contains 14 residues. Trimming removed 5 bases from V and 4 bases from J; junction bases left unmatched: 4. CDR1 SGHTA and CDR2 FQGNSA come from the germline V gene. The CDR3 sequence is CASSPGQFNEKLFF. CDR3 bases: TGTGCCAGCAGCCCGGGACAGTTTAATGAAAAACTGTTTTTT.

This clonotype appeared many times. This chain connects TRBV9 to TRBJ2-5; 7 bases agree with TRBD1. This CDR3 is built from 14 residues. Germline V gives CDR1 SGDLS, CDR2 YYNGEE. Trimming removed 3 bases from V and 2 bases from J; junction bases left unmatched: 4. DNA of the CDR3: TGTGCCAGCAGCGCAGGGACAGAACAAGAGACCCAGTACTTC. Translation: CASSAGTEQETQYF. The whole variable domain, filled in from reference TRBV9 and TRBJ2-5, reads DSGVTQTPKHLITATGQRVTLRCSPRSGDLSVYWYQQSLDQGLQFLIQYYNGEERAKGNILERFSAQQFPDLHSELNLSSLELGDSALYFCASSAGTEQETQYFGPGTRLLVL.

This chain connects TRBV29-1 to TRBJ1-2; TRBD1 agrees at 7 bases. The CDR3 covers 12 residues. Looked up from germline, CDR1 is SQVTM and CDR2 is ANQGSEA. V lost 8 bases and J lost 4; bases outside the gene matches: 7. CDR3 sequence: CSLDRRGYGYTF. The CDR3 DNA reads as TGCAGCTTGGACAGGCGGGGCTATGGCTACACCTTC.

Regarding this clonotype: It may be a read error: a sequence one base away is much more abundant. This rearrangement joins TRBV7-2 to TRBJ2-2; 7 bases are shared with TRBD1. Germline V gene data show CDR1 as SGHTA and CDR2 as FQGNSA. The CDR3 length is 14 residues. Trimming at V came to 3 bases and at J to 6 bases, leaving 4 bases not matched to a gene. The CDR3: CASSFTGVPGELFF. The CDR3 DNA is TGTGCCAGCAGCTTCACAGGGGTTCCCGGGGAGCTGTTTTTT. Together with reference TRBV7-2 and TRBJ2-2, the CDR3 gives the full variable domain: GAGVSQSPSNKVTEKGKDVELRCDPISGHTALYWYRQSLGQGLEFLIYFQGNSAPDKSGLPSDRFSAERTGGSVSTLTIQRTQQEDSAVYLCASSFTGVPGELFFGEGSRLTVL.

Turning to this clonotype: A read error is likely, as this CDR3 ends without the conserved phenylalanine or tryptophan. CDR3 loop: CASSESRGRDYGYTL. The CDR3 DNA is TGCGCCAGCAGTGAGTCGAGGGGGCGGGACTATGGCTACACCCTC. The V gene is TRBV10-2, the J gene TRBJ1-2, with TRBD1 matching 7 bases. This CDR3 is built from 15 residues. Germline lookup yields CDR1 WSHSY and CDR2 SAAADI. The V segment lost 0 bases and the J segment 3 bases; nucleotides outside the gene matches: 4.

This clonotype was seen ten or more times. The gene calls are TRBV20-1 and TRBJ2-5; D is perhaps TRBD1 (5 bases). Germline values: CDR1 DFQATT, CDR2 SNEGSKA (reference sequence). The CDR3 has 13 amino acids. The V end was cut by 4 bases, the J end by 4 bases, with 13 bases between. The CDR3 protein is CSATEQGGETQYF. Here the CDR3 DNA reads TGCAGTGCTACAGAGCAGGGCGGAGAGACCCAGTACTTC.

This clonotype was counted ten times or more. The chain carries TRBV29-1 and TRBJ2-3; tentatively, D is TRBD1 (5 bases). CDR1 and CDR2 from the germline V gene are SQVTM and ANQGSEA. This CDR3 comprises 13 residues. Trimming left V 4 bases short and J 4 bases short, with 12 bases between. The CDR3 here is CSVARVQADTQYF. The CDR3 coding sequence is TGCAGCGTTGCCAGGGTCCAAGCAGATACGCAGTATTTT.

For this clonotype: At one end the junction does not follow the germline gene, possibly because of a read error. The V call is TRBV19, the J call TRBJ2-5; either TRBD1 or TRBD2 may fit D (6 bases each). Per the germline V gene, CDR1 is LNHDA and CDR2 is SQIVND (reference sequence). This CDR3 comprises 16 residues. The CDR3 DNA reads as TGTGCCAGTAGTCTATGGGGGGAGACAGGACAAGGGACCCAGTACTTC. Encoded protein: CASSLWGETGQGTQYF.

J is TRBJ2-5 and V is TRBV20-1, with TRBD1 identical over 8 bases. The junction had 9 bases not matched to a gene; V was cut back by 1 base and J by 5 bases. CDR3 size: 15 residues. CDR1 and CDR2 (germline): DFQATT, SNEGSKA (reference sequence). The CDR3 nucleotides are TGCAGTGCTAGAGGTGGCAGGGGGCACGGTGAGACCCAGTACTTC. As protein: CSARGGRGHGETQYF.

With respect to this clonotype: Since the CDR3 does not end with the conserved phenylalanine or tryptophan, this likely comes from a read error. This chain uses TRBV10-1 with TRBJ2-7, with D perhaps TRBD1 (5 bases). The CDR3 totals 17 residues. Per germline, CDR1 WNHNN and CDR2 SYGVQD (reference sequence). Trimming took off 9 bases at V and 0 bases at J, with 24 bases between the two ends. The CDR3 nucleotides are TGCGCCAGTGAGTCCGGAAGGGGCTTGATTAGCTCCTACGAGCAGTACTCC. It codes for CASESGRGLISSYEQYS.

With respect to this clonotype: This may be a read error, as it is one base from a much larger clone. The chain is built from TRBV14 and TRBJ2-1; 11 bases line up with TRBD2. Germline trimming cut 8 bases from V and 8 bases from J; bases unmatched to any gene: 8. CDR1 and CDR2 from the germline V gene are SGHDN and FVKESK. CDR3 length equals 14 residues. The CDR3 loop reads CASGLAGGPDEQFF. As DNA, the CDR3 is TGTGCCAGCGGCTTAGCGGGAGGGCCGGATGAGCAGTTCTTC.

This clonotype was counted many times. This rearrangement joins TRBV5-4 to TRBJ1-6, with D possibly TRBD1 on 5 matching bases. The germline V gene encodes CDR1 SGHNT and CDR2 YYREEE (reference sequence). Trimming cost V 2 bases and J 10 bases, with 10 bases left between them. CDR3 length: 13 amino acids. DNA for the CDR3: TGTGCCAGCAGCTTCCCTGGGGGATCACCCCTCCACTTT. It encodes CASSFPGGSPLHF.

With regard to this clonotype: At one boundary the junction diverges from the germline segment, which might be a read error. The chain uses TRBV7-2 and TRBJ1-2, with D possibly TRBD1 on 6 matching bases. This CDR3 is 15 amino acids long. The germline V gene encodes CDR1 SGHTA and CDR2 FQGNSA. The CDR3: CAGSGRTVTNYGYPF. The CDR3 DNA reads as TGTGCCGGCAGCGGAAGGACAGTGACTAACTATGGCTACCCCTTC.

This clonotype was observed many times. The rearrangement links TRBV20-1 to TRBJ2-5; D possibly matches TRBD1 or TRBD2 (5 bases each). The CDR3 has 15 residues. The germline gives CDR1 DFQATT, CDR2 SNEGSKA (reference sequence). With 6 bases removed from V and 2 bases from J, the gap between germline ends came to 19 bases. Written as DNA, the CDR3 is TGCAGTGCACTAATGCCGGGACGCAAACAAGAGACCCAGTACTTC. Translated: CSALMPGRKQETQYF.

The J gene is TRBJ2-7, the V gene TRBV10-2; 10 bases map to TRBD2. This CDR3 is built from 17 residues. In germline, CDR1 is WSHSY, CDR2 SAAADI. J gave up 1 base and V 8 bases, and 14 bases lay outside the gene matches. CDR3: CASLISAGGPRSYEQYF. DNA for the CDR3: TGCGCCAGCCTTATCTCAGCGGGAGGGCCTAGGTCCTACGAGCAGTACTTC.

There are a few counts of this clonotype. It may be a read error: a sequence one base away is much more abundant. The chain carries TRBV20-1 and TRBJ1-3, with D unresolved. The CDR3 runs 12 residues. Per germline, CDR1 DFQATT and CDR2 SNEGSKA (reference sequence). The CDR3 reads CSAMGIGNTTYF. As DNA, the CDR3 is TGCAGTGCTATGGGGATCGGAAACACCACATATTTT.

This clonotype was counted at least ten times. DNA for the CDR3: TGCAGTGCTCCAGACCTTCTAGTGACTAATGAAAAACTGTTTTTT. It translates to CSAPDLLVTNEKLFF. The chain combines TRBV20-1 with TRBJ1-4; no reliable D call. The germline V gene encodes CDR1 DFQATT and CDR2 SNEGSKA (reference sequence). CDR3 length: 15 residues. V was cut by 5 bases and J by 2 bases, with 15 bases left in between.

This clonotype has ten or more counts. The chain carries TRBV12-3 or TRBV12-4 and TRBJ1-6, with a tentative D call TRBD1 (5 bases). The CDR3 has 15 amino acids. The V and J ends lost 6 bases and 8 bases respectively, with 17 bases between them. CDR3 sequence: CASSPGTAGYSPLHF. As DNA, the CDR3 is TGTGCCAGCAGCCCCGGGACGGCGGGTTATTCACCCCTCCACTTT.

There are many counts of this clonotype. The chain combines TRBV20-1 with TRBJ2-1; D possibly corresponds to TRBD2 (5 bases). This CDR3 is built from 11 residues. Germline values: CDR1 DFQATT, CDR2 SNEGSKA (reference sequence). Trimming took off 5 bases at V and 7 bases at J, with 9 bases between the two ends. The CDR3 region has the DNA TGCAGTGCTTCACTAGAGAATGAGCAGTTCTTC. It is translated as CSASLENEQFF.

This clonotype was counted ten times or more. The chain links TRBV6-6 to TRBJ2-7, with 9 bases that match TRBD2. The trim removed 2 bases at V and 5 bases at J, leaving 7 bases unmatched. The CDR3 spans 15 residues. Germline values: CDR1 MNHNY, CDR2 SVGAGI (reference sequence). Here the CDR3 DNA reads TGTGCCAGCAGTTACCGAGGGACTAGCTCGCACGAGCAGTACTTC. It encodes CASSYRGTSSHEQYF.

About this clonotype: One junction end disagrees with the germline gene, perhaps due to a read error. The chain joins TRBV4-2 to TRBJ2-1; no reliable D call. The germline gives CDR1 LGHNA, CDR2 YNFKEQ. CDR3 size: 15 residues. The DNA of the CDR3 is TGTGCCAGCGGCCAAGAGGACCTAACCTACAATGAGCAGTTCTTC. It yields the protein CASGQEDLTYNEQFF.

This clonotype was seen ten or more times. The chain employs TRBV20-1 and TRBJ2-5; weak D call: TRBD2 (7 bases). The germline V gene encodes CDR1 DFQATT and CDR2 SNEGSKA (reference sequence). Trimming took off 6 bases at V and 5 bases at J, with 13 bases between the two ends. CDR3 length: 12 amino acids. This CDR3 reads CSASKGGETQYF. The CDR3 DNA reads as TGCAGTGCGAGTAAGGGGGGGGAGACCCAGTACTTC.

This clonotype appeared a few times. The rearrangement links TRBV11-3 to TRBJ2-3; 13 positions agree with TRBD2. The CDR3 has 16 residues. CDR1 is SGHNT, CDR2 YENEEA, per germline. The junction had 9 bases not matched to a gene; V was cut back by 4 bases and J by 8 bases. This CDR3 is CASSSGLAGEYATQYF. As DNA, the CDR3 is TGTGCCAGCAGCTCAGGACTAGCGGGAGAGTACGCTACGCAGTATTTT.

This chain connects TRBV20-1 to TRBJ2-5, with TRBD1 identical over 8 bases. This CDR3 has 13 amino acids. The V segment lost 4 bases and the J segment 4 bases; nucleotides outside the gene matches: 5. Germline V gene sequence: CDR1 DFQATT, CDR2 SNEGSKA (reference sequence). The CDR3 region is CSATAGGRETQYF. CDR3 DNA: TGCAGTGCTACCGCAGGGGGCCGAGAGACCCAGTACTTC.

The table lists this clonotype with many counts. J is TRBJ1-2 and V is TRBV20-1; 7 bases line up with TRBD1. This CDR3 has 15 residues. The V and J ends lost 5 bases and 2 bases, in that order; junction bases with no gene match: 11. Germline CDR1 is DFQATT and CDR2 is SNEGSKA (reference sequence). The CDR3 DNA reads as TGCAGTGCTGGGGGGACAGTCGGGTCCAACTATGGCTACACCTTC. As protein: CSAGGTVGSNYGYTF.

Turning to this clonotype: This may arise from a read error, as a much more abundant clone is one base away. This chain connects TRBV5-1 to TRBJ2-5; D is possibly TRBD1 or TRBD2 (5 bases each). V was pared by 5 bases and J by 5 bases, with 22 bases between. The CDR3 covers 16 residues. Germline V gene lookup returns CDR1 SGHRS and CDR2 YFSETQ. Written as DNA, the CDR3 is TGCGCCAGCAGAGAGGGAAGACAGACCCACACGGAGACCCAGTACTTC. It codes for CASREGRQTHTETQYF.